This entry concerns a single TCR beta chain. Antigen unknown. The method was immunoSEQ multiplex PCR; TCRdb's version includes in-frame clones alone and lacks a portion of them. The sample lists fewer than 600,000 clones, 80% to 90% occurring once. This record comes from a study of Ad26.COV2.S vaccination and SARS-CoV-2 variants. General study points: TCR breadth and depth estimates may have understated total T cell responses.

Stated treatment: some 20 received Ad26.COV2.S at low or high dose, single or two shots; 5 received placebo; per-sample allocation not given. Day 63 following the first vaccine or placebo injection was when the samples were taken. V lost 6 bases, J lost 8 bases, and 10 bases lay in between. Germline-derived CDR1 and CDR2 are MNHEY and SMNVEV (reference sequence). The CDR3 runs 12 residues. This rearrangement joins TRBV27 to TRBJ1-4, with no clear D. This TCR came from a person between 18 and 65 years old who received the Ad26.COV2.S COVID-19 vaccine or a placebo. Sample: peripheral blood, taken in a trial of Ad26.COV2.S vaccine versus placebo. Here the CDR3 reads CASRRVGEKLFF. CDR3 sequence (DNA): TGTGCCAGCAGAAGGGTTGGCGAAAAACTGTTTTTT.